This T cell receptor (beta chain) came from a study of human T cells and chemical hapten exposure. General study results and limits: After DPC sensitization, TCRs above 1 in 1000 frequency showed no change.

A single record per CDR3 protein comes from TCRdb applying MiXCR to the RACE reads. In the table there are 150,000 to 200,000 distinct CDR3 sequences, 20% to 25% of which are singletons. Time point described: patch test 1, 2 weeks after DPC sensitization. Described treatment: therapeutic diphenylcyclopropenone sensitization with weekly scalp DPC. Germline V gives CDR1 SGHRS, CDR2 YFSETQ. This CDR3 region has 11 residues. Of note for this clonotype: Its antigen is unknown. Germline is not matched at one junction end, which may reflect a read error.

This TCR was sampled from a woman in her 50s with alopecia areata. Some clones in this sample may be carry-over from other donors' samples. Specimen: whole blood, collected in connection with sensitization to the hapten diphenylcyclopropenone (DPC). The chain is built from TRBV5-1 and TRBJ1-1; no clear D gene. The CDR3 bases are TGTGCCAGCAGCGTAAACACTGAAGCTTTCTTT. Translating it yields CASSVNTEAFF.